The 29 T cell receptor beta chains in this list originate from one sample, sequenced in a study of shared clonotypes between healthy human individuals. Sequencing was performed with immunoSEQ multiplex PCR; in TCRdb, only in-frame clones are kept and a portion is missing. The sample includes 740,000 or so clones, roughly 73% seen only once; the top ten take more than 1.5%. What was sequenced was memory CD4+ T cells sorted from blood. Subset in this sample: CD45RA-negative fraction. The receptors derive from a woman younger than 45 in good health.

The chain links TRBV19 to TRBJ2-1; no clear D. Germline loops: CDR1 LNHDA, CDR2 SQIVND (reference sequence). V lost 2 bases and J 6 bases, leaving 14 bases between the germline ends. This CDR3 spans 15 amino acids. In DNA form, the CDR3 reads TGTGCCAGTAGTATAAGTGGTCATACGGGCAATGAGCAGTTCTTC. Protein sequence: CASSISGHTGNEQFF. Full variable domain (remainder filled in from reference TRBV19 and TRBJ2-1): DGGITQSPKYLFRKEGQNVTLSCEQNLNHDAMYWYRQDPGQGLRLIYYSQIVNDFQKGDIAEGYSVSREKKESFPLTVTSAQKNPTAFYLCASSISGHTGNEQFFGPGTRLTVL.

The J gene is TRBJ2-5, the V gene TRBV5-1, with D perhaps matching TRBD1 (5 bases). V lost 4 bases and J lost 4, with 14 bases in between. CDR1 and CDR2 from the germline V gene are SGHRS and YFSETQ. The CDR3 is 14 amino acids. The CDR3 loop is CASSPGHIGETQYF. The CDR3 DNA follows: TGCGCCAGCAGCCCCGGACATATTGGAGAGACCCAGTACTTC. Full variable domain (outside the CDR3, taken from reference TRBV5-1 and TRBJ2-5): KAGVTQTPRYLIKTRGQQVTLSCSPISGHRSVSWYQQTPGQGLQFLFEYFSETQRNKGNFPGRFSGRQFSNSRSEMNVSTLELGDSALYLCASSPGHIGETQYFGPGTRLLVL.

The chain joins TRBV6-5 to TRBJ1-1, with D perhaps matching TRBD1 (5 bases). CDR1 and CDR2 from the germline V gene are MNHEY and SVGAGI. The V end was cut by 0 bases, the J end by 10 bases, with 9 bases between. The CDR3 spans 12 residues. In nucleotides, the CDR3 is TGTGCCAGCAGTTACTCAGAGGGGACAGCTTTCTTT. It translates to CASSYSEGTAFF.

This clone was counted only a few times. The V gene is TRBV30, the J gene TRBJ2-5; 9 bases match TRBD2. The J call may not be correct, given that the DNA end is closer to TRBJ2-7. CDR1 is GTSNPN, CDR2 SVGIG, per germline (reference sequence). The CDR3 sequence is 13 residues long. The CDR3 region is CAWRTSGSYEQYF. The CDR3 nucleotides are TGTGCCTGGAGAACTAGCGGGTCCTACGAGCAGTACTTC.

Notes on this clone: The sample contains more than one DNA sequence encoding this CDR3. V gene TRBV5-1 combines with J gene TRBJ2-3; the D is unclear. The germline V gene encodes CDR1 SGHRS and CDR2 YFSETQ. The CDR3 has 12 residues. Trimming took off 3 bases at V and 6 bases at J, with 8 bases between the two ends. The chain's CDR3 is CASSSRGDTQYF. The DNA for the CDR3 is TGCGCCAGCAGCTCCCGCGGTGATACGCAGTATTTT.

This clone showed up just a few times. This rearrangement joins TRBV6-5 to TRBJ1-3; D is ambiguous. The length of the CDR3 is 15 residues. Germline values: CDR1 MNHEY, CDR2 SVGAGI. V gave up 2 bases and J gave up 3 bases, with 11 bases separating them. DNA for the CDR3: TGTGCCAGCAGTTACAGTAGGGTCTTTGGAAACACCATATATTTT. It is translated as CASSYSRVFGNTIYF.

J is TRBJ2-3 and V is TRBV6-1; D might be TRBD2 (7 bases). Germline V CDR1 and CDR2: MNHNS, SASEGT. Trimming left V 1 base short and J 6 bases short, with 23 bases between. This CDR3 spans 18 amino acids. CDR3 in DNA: TGTGCCAGCAGTGAAGTCGCCCCCGAGGCGGAGGGGGGGGATACGCAGTATTTT. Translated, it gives CASSEVAPEAEGGDTQYF.

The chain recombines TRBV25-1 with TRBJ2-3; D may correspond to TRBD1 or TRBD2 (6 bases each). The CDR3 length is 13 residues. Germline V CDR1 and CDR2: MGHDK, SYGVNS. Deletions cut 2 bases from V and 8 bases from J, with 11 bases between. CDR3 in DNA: TGTGCCAGCAGTGAACCAGGGGACTTTACGCAGTATTTT. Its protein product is CASSEPGDFTQYF.

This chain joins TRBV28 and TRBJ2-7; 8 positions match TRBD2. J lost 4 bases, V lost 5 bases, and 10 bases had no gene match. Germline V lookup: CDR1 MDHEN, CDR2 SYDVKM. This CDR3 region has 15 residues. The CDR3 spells CASSRLSSGLYEQYF. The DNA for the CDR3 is TGTGCCAGCAGTAGATTGTCTAGCGGGCTTTACGAGCAGTACTTC.

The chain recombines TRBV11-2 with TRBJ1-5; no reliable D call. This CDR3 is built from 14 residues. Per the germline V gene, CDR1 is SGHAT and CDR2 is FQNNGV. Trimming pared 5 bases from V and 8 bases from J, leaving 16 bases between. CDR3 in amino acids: CASSRDPTVEPQHF. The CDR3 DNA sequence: TGTGCCAGCAGCCGAGACCCGACGGTTGAGCCCCAGCATTTT.

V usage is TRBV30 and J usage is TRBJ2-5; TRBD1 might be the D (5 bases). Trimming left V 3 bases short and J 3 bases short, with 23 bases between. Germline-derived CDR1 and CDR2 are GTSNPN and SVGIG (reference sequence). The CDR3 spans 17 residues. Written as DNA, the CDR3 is TGTGCCTGGAGAGCTAGACACAGCAGGGCGGAAAAAGAGACCCAGTACTTC. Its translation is CAWRARHSRAEKETQYF.

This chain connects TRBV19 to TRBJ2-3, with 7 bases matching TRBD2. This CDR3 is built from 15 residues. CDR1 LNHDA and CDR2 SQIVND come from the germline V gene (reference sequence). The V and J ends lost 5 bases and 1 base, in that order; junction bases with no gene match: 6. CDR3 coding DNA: TGTGCCAGTAGTCTCAGCGGGACGGGCACAGATACGCAGTATTTT. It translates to CASSLSGTGTDTQYF.

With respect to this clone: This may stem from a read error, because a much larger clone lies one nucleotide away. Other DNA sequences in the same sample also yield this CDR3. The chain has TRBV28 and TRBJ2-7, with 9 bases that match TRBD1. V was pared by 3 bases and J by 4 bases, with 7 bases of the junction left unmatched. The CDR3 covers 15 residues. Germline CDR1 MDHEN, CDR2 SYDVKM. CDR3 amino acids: CASSLGTGLGYEQYF. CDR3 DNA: TGTGCCAGCAGTTTGGGGACAGGGCTAGGGTACGAGCAGTACTTC. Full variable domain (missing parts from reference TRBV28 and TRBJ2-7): DVKVTQSSRYLVKRTGEKVFLECVQDMDHENMFWYRQDPGLGLRLIYFSYDVKMKEKGDIPEGYSVSREKKERFSLILESASTNQTSMYLCASSLGTGLGYEQYFGPGTRLTVT.

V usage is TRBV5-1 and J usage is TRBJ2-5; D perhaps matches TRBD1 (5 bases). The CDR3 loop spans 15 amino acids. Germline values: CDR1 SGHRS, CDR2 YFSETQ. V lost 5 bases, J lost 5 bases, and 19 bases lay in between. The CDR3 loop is CASRQVGQNRETQYF. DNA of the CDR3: TGCGCCAGCAGGCAGGTAGGCCAGAACAGGGAGACCCAGTACTTC.

The DNA of the CDR3 is TGCGCCAGCAGCTTCCAGGACCGGGTTTGGGATACGCAGTATTTT. Translation gives CASSFQDRVWDTQYF. The chain couples TRBV5-1 to TRBJ2-3; the D is unclear. The CDR3 is 15 residues long. V dropped 2 bases and J dropped 6 bases, with 16 bases sitting between them. The germline gives CDR1 SGHRS, CDR2 YFSETQ.

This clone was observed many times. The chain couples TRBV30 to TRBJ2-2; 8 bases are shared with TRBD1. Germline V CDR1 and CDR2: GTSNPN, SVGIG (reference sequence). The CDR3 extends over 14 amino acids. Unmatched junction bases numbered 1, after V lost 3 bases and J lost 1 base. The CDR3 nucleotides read TGTGCCTGGAGGGGGACAGGGAACACCGGGGAGCTGTTTTTT. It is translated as CAWRGTGNTGELFF.

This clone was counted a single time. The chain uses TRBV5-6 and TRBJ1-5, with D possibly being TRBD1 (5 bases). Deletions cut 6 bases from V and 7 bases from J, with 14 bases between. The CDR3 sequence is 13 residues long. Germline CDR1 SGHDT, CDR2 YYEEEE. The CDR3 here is CASTLGGKQPQHF. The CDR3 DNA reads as TGTGCCAGCACCCTGGGGGGAAAACAGCCCCAGCATTTT.

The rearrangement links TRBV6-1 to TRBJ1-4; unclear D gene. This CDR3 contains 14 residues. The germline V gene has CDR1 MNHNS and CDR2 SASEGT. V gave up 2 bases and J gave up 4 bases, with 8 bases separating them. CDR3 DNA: TGTGCCAGCAGTGAATTTACAGTTAATGAAAAACTGTTTTTT. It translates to CASSEFTVNEKLFF.

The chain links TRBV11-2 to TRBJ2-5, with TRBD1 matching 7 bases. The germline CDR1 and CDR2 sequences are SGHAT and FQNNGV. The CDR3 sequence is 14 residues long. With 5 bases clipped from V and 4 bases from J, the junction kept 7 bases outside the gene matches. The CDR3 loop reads CASSHDRVGETQYF. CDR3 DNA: TGTGCCAGCAGCCACGACAGGGTTGGAGAGACCCAGTACTTC.

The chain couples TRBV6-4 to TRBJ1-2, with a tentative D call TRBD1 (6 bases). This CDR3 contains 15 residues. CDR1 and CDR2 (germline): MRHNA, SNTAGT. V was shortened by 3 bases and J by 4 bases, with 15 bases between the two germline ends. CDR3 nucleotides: TGTGCCAGCAGTGAGGGGGCAGGAGAAATCTATGGCTACACCTTC. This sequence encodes CASSEGAGEIYGYTF.

This chain's CDR3 is CASSVSGLALDNEQFF. In DNA, the CDR3 is TGCGCCAGCAGTGTGTCTGGACTAGCGCTAGACAATGAGCAGTTCTTC. The V call is TRBV10-2, the J call TRBJ2-1, with 9 bases that match TRBD2. Looked up from germline, CDR1 is WSHSY and CDR2 is SAAADI. The CDR3 is 16 amino acids. The junction had 9 bases not matched to a gene; V was cut back by 4 bases and J by 5 bases.

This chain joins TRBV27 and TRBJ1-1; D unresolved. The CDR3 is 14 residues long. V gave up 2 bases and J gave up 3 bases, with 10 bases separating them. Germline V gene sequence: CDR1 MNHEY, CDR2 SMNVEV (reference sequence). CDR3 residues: CASSLRPSYTEAFF. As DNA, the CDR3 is TGTGCCAGCAGTTTAAGGCCTTCTTACACTGAAGCTTTCTTT.

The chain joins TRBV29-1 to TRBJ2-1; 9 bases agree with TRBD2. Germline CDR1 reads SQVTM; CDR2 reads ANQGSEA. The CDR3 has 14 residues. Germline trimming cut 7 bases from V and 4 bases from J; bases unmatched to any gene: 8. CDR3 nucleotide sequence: TGCAGCGGGGTGAAGACTAGCGGATACAATGAGCAGTTCTTC. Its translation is CSGVKTSGYNEQFF.

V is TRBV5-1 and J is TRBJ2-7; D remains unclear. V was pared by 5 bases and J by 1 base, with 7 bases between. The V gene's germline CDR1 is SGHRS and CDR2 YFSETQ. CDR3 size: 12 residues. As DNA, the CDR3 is TGCGCCAGCAGTGGCGGTTCCTACGAGCAGTACTTC. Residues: CASSGGSYEQYF.

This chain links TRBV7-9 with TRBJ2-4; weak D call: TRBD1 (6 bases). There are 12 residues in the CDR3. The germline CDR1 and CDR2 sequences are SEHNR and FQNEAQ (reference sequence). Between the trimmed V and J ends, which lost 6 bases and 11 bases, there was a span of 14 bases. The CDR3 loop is CASSRDTAVQYF. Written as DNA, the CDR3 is TGTGCCAGCAGTCGGGACACCGCGGTTCAGTACTTC.

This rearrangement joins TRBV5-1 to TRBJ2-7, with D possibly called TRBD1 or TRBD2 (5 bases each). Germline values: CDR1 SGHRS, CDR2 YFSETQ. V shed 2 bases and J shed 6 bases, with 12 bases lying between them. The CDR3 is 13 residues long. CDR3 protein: CASSFTSGTEQYF. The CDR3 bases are TGCGCCAGCAGCTTCACCTCAGGGACCGAGCAGTACTTC.

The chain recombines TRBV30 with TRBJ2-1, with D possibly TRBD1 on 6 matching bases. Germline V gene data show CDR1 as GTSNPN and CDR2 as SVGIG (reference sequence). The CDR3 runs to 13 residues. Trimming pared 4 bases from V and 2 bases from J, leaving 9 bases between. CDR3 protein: CAWTRDTYNEQFF. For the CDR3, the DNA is TGTGCCTGGACTCGGGACACCTACAATGAGCAGTTCTTC. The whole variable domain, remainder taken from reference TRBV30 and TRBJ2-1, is SQTIHQWPATLVQPVGSPLSLECTVEGTSNPNLYWYRQAAGRGLQLLFYSVGIGQISSEVPQNLSASRPQDRQFILSSKKLLLSDSGFYLCAWTRDTYNEQFFGPGTRLTVL.

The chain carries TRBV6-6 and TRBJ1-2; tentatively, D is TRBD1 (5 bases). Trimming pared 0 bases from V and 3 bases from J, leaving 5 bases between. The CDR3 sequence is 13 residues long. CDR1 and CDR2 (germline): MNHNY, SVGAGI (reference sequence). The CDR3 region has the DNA TGTGCCAGCAGTTACTCCAGGGACTATGGCTACACCTTC. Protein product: CASSYSRDYGYTF.

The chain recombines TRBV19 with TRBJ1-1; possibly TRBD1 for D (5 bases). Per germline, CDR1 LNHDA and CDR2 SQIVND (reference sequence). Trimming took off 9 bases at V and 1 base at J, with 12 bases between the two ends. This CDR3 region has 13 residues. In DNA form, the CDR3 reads TGTGCCAGCCGGGACTTCCAGAACACTGAAGCTTTCTTT. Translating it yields CASRDFQNTEAFF. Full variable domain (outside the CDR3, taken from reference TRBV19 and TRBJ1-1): DGGITQSPKYLFRKEGQNVTLSCEQNLNHDAMYWYRQDPGQGLRLIYYSQIVNDFQKGDIAEGYSVSREKKESFPLTVTSAQKNPTAFYLCASRDFQNTEAFFGQGTRLTVV.